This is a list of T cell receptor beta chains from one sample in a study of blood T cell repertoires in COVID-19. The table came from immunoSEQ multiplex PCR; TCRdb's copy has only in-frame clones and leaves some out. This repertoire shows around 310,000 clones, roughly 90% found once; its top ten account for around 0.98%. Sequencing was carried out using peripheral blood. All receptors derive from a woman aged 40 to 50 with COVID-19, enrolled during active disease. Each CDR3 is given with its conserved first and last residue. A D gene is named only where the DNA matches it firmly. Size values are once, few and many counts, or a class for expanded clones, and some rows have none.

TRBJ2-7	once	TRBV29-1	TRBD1	CSVAKTGRAYEQYF	TGCAGCGTTGCCAAGACAGGGAGAGCCTACGAGCAGTACTTC
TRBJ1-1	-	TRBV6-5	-	CASSYLGGTNTEAFF	TGTGCCAGCAGTTACTTGGGAGGTACGAACACTGAAGCTTTCTTT
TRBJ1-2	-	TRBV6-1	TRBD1	CASSPRTGAGYTF	TGTGCCAGCAGTCCCCGGACAGGGGCTGGCTACACCTTC
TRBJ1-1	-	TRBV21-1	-	CASRNCETEAFF	TGTGCCAGCAGGAACTGTGAAACTGAAGCTTTCTTT
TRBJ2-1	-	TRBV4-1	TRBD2	CASSQDTSGASSYNEQFF	TGCGCCAGCAGCCAAGATACTAGCGGGGCGAGCTCCTACAATGAGCAGTTCTTC
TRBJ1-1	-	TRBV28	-	CASCEGGYGDRRAFF	TGTGCCAGCTGCGAGGGGGGGTACGGTGACCGGCGGGCTTTCTTT
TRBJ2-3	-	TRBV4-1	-	CASSQEWPVAGVADTQYF	TGCGCCAGCAGCCAAGAGTGGCCTGTGGCAGGGGTGGCAGATACGCAGTATTTT
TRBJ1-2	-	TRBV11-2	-	CASSLSLSNYGYTF	TGTGCCAGCAGCTTAAGCTTATCTAACTATGGCTACACCTTC
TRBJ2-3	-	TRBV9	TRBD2	CASSVIGLAGVTDTQYF	TGTGCCAGCAGCGTAATCGGACTAGCGGGAGTCACAGATACGCAGTATTTT
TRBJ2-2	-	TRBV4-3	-	CASSQVSPGSNTGELFF	TGCGCCAGCAGCCAAGTCTCTCCAGGTTCGAACACCGGGGAGCTGTTTTTT
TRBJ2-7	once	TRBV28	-	CASSLRGDEQYF	TGTGCCAGCAGTCTCAGGGGTGACGAGCAGTACTTC
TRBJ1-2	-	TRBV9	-	CASSVGTPYGYTF	TGTGCCAGCAGCGTAGGGACTCCTTATGGCTACACCTTC
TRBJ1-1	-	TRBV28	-	CASSLLGSTEAFF	TGTGCCAGCAGTTTATTGGGCAGCACTGAAGCTTTCTTT
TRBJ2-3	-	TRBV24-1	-	CATSEGQLRDTQYF	TGTGCCACCAGTGAGGGGCAGCTTAGAGATACGCAGTATTTT
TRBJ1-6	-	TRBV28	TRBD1	CASSFGQGSSPLHF	TGTGCCAGCAGTTTCGGACAGGGGAGTTCACCCCTCCACTTT
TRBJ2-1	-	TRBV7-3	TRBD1	CASSLEGASYNEQFF	TGTGCCAGCAGCTTAGAGGGGGCCTCATACAATGAGCAGTTCTTC
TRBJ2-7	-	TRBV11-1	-	CASSRQVSSYEQYF	TGTGCCAGCAGTCGACAGGTGAGCTCCTACGAGCAGTACTTC